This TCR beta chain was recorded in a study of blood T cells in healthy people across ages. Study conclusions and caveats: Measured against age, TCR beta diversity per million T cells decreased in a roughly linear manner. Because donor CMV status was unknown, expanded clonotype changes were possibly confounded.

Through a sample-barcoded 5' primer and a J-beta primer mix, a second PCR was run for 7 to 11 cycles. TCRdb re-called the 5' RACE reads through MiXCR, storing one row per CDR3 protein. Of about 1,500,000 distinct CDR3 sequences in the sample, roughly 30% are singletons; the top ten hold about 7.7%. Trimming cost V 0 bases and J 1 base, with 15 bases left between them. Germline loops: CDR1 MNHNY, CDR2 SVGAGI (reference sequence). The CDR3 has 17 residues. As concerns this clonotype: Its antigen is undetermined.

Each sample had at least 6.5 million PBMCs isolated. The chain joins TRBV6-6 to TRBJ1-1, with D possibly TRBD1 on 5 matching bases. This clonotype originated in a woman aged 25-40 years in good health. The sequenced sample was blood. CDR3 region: CASSYSPVDSANTEAFF. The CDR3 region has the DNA TGTGCCAGCAGTTACTCACCCGTAGACAGTGCGAACACTGAAGCTTTCTTT.